What follows describes a single T cell receptor (beta chain). This sample was taken from a study of T cell changes during pregnancy in multiple sclerosis. Germline lookup yields CDR1 SEHNR and CDR2 FQNEAQ (reference sequence). CDR3 length: 14 amino acids. V gave up 3 bases and J gave up 2 bases, with 11 bases separating them. Clones were read by immunoSEQ multiplex PCR, and TCRdb kept only the in-frame ones, dropping some. The data contain about 80,000 clones, roughly nine tenths of them singletons. The sequencing used CD4+ T cells from peripheral blood mononuclear cells, collected before pregnancy. The clonotype originates from a female donor with multiple sclerosis, enrolled in a pregnancy study. The chain combines TRBV7-9 with TRBJ2-7; maybe TRBD1 (6 bases). CDR3 protein: CASSFGRGPYEQYF. The CDR3 DNA is TGTGCCAGCAGCTTTGGCAGGGGACCCTACGAGCAGTACTTC.